A single sample gave rise to the 30 T cell receptor beta chains below, sequenced in a study of T cell responses to AZD1222 COVID-19 vaccine. Only in-frame clones appear in the TCRdb table, and some are missing; sequencing was by immunoSEQ multiplex PCR. The sample lists approximately 100,000 clones, 80% to 90% seen once, with 9.5% to 13% in the top ten. The starting material was peripheral blood, obtained 28 days after the second AZD1222 dose. The receptors were sampled from an adult who received the AZD1222 COVID-19 vaccine.

The chain recombines TRBV5-1 with TRBJ2-1; 8 bases line up with TRBD2. Germline CDR1 reads SGHRS; CDR2 reads YFSETQ. V gave up 0 bases and J gave up 4 bases; unmatched junction bases: 6. The CDR3 spans 16 residues. DNA for the CDR3: TGCGCCAGCAGCTTGGCGATGAGCGGGAGTTACAATGAGCAGTTCTTC. Translation gives CASSLAMSGSYNEQFF.

The chain joins TRBV7-9 to TRBJ1-1; 8 bases line up with TRBD1. J gave up 4 bases and V 1 base, and 2 bases lay outside the gene matches. This CDR3 has 14 residues. Germline V gives CDR1 SEHNR, CDR2 FQNEAQ (reference sequence). The CDR3 reads CASSLVTGGTEAFF. CDR3 nucleotide sequence: TGTGCCAGCAGCTTAGTTACAGGGGGCACTGAAGCTTTCTTT. Filled out from reference TRBV7-9 and TRBJ1-1, the complete variable domain reads DTGVSQNPRHKITKRGQNVTFRCDPISEHNRLYWYRQTLGQGPEFLTYFQNEAQLEKSRLLSDRFSAERPKGSFSTLEIQRTEQGDSAMYLCASSLVTGGTEAFFGQGTRLTVV.

The chain combines TRBV11-3 with TRBJ2-1; the D call may be TRBD1 or TRBD2 (6 bases each). This CDR3 region has 15 residues. From germline, CDR1 is SGHNT and CDR2 YENEEA. The V end lost 4 bases, the J end lost 6 bases, and 16 bases lay between the germline ends. The CDR3 sequence: CASSSDGGGFNEQFF. The CDR3 DNA sequence: TGTGCCAGCAGCTCTGACGGAGGGGGGTTCAATGAGCAGTTCTTC.

The count of this clone is one. J is TRBJ1-1 and V is TRBV27; D may be TRBD1 (6 bases). Trimming removed 0 bases at V and 3 bases at J, with 20 bases between. Germline CDR1 reads MNHEY; CDR2 reads SMNVEV (reference sequence). The CDR3 totals 18 residues. DNA of the CDR3: TGTGCCAGCAGTTTATCGGCCCTACAGGCAGGGGCCCACACTGAAGCTTTCTTT. Translating it yields CASSLSALQAGAHTEAFF.

This chain connects TRBV30 to TRBJ1-4; a possible D gene is TRBD1 (5 bases). The ends were cut back, 4 bases at V and 14 bases at J, with 17 bases in the middle. Germline V lookup: CDR1 GTSNPN, CDR2 SVGIG (reference sequence). The CDR3 spans 12 residues. The CDR3 sequence is CAWTRDGMILFF. CDR3 DNA sequence: TGTGCCTGGACCCGGGACGGGATGATTCTGTTTTTT.

The chain links TRBV18 to TRBJ2-2; the D gene is possibly TRBD2 (6 bases). Trimming left V 0 bases short and J 3 bases short, with 11 bases between. CDR3 length: 16 amino acids. CDR1 is KGHSH and CDR2 is LQKENI in the germline V gene. This CDR3 reads CASSPPGGRDTGELFF. For the CDR3, the DNA is TGTGCCAGCTCACCACCGGGGGGAAGGGACACCGGGGAGCTGTTTTTT.

This clone has just one count. The chain is built from TRBV7-2 and TRBJ1-3; possibly TRBD1 for D (5 bases). V lost 1 base and J lost 4, with 11 bases in between. This CDR3 contains 15 residues. Germline V gives CDR1 SGHTA, CDR2 FQGNSA. Here the CDR3 reads CASSLGGGEGNTIYF. Written as DNA, the CDR3 is TGTGCCAGCAGCTTAGGGGGCGGGGAAGGAAACACCATATATTTT. Filled out from reference TRBV7-2 and TRBJ1-3, the complete variable domain reads GAGVSQSPSNKVTEKGKDVELRCDPISGHTALYWYRQSLGQGLEFLIYFQGNSAPDKSGLPSDRFSAERTGGSVSTLTIQRTQQEDSAVYLCASSLGGGEGNTIYFGEGSWLTVV.

This clone was seen a handful of times. This chain links TRBV5-1 with TRBJ2-5; D unclear. The germline CDR1 and CDR2 sequences are SGHRS and YFSETQ. This CDR3 contains 13 residues. Trimming took 1 base from V and 6 from J, leaving 10 bases between them. The CDR3 is CASSLSPWQTQYF. DNA of the CDR3: TGCGCCAGCAGCTTGAGCCCCTGGCAGACCCAGTACTTC.

The chain uses TRBV5-4 and TRBJ2-3, with TRBD2 matching over 9 bases. V trimming: 4 bases; J trimming: 0 bases; junction bases outside the gene matches: 6. The germline V gene has CDR1 SGHNT and CDR2 YYREEE (reference sequence). CDR3 length: 16 residues. CDR3 sequence: CASSPQAGGSTDTQYF. The CDR3 coding sequence is TGTGCCAGCAGCCCCCAAGCGGGAGGCAGCACAGATACGCAGTATTTT.

This clone was observed a single time. The chain employs TRBV7-8 and TRBJ2-2, with a possible D match to TRBD2 (5 bases). The germline V and J ends were trimmed by 1 base and 6 bases, with 15 bases remaining between them. The CDR3 loop spans 16 amino acids. Germline values: CDR1 SGHVS, CDR2 FQNEAQ. The CDR3 region is CASSLEGSSVPGELFF. CDR3 in DNA: TGTGCCAGCAGCTTAGAGGGAAGTAGCGTGCCCGGGGAGCTGTTTTTT.

The chain joins TRBV7-2 to TRBJ2-2, with 8 bases lining up with TRBD2. The CDR3 loop spans 15 amino acids. Germline CDR1 SGHTA, CDR2 FQGNSA. V gave up 7 bases and J gave up 7 bases; unmatched junction bases: 11. As DNA, the CDR3 is TGTGCCAGCACCGTAGGAGCGGGAGCGGTCGGGGAGCTGTTTTTT. As protein: CASTVGAGAVGELFF.

This chain connects TRBV27 to TRBJ2-7; no reliable D call. V was cut by 5 bases and J by 9 bases, with 23 bases left in between. The CDR3 is 15 amino acids. Germline assignment: CDR1 MNHEY and CDR2 SMNVEV (reference sequence). The DNA for the CDR3 is TGTGCCAGCAGTCCGCCGCCAGGCATTACTACGAGGCAGTACTTC. It is translated as CASSPPPGITTRQYF.

This clone showed up just once. The CDR3 DNA reads as TGTGCCAGCAGTGGGACAGGGGGGACTCAGCCCCAGCATTTT. Translation gives CASSGTGGTQPQHF. The rearrangement uses TRBV2 and TRBJ1-5, with 10 bases fitting TRBD1. In germline, CDR1 is SNHLY, CDR2 FYNNEI. CDR3 length equals 14 residues. With V trimmed by 4 bases and J by 6 bases, 3 bases remained unmatched.

V gene TRBV5-1 combines with J gene TRBJ2-5; D unresolved. Per germline, CDR1 SGHRS and CDR2 YFSETQ. The ends were cut back, 2 bases at V and 5 bases at J, with 7 bases in the middle. CDR3 size: 12 residues. In DNA form, the CDR3 reads TGCGCCAGCAGCTTCGTCGGGGAGACCCAGTACTTC. This sequence encodes CASSFVGETQYF. Full variable domain (rest looked up from reference TRBV5-1 and TRBJ2-5): KAGVTQTPRYLIKTRGQQVTLSCSPISGHRSVSWYQQTPGQGLQFLFEYFSETQRNKGNFPGRFSGRQFSNSRSEMNVSTLELGDSALYLCASSFVGETQYFGPGTRLLVL.

The rearrangement uses TRBV5-1 and TRBJ2-3; D is ambiguous. Trimming cost V 0 bases and J 0 bases, with 8 bases left between them. The CDR3 contains 15 residues. Germline CDR1 and CDR2: SGHRS and YFSETQ. The CDR3 sequence: CASSLEGVSTDTQYF. The CDR3 DNA reads as TGCGCCAGCAGCTTGGAAGGAGTAAGCACAGATACGCAGTATTTT. Looking up the rest from reference TRBV5-1 and TRBJ2-3 gives the full variable domain: KAGVTQTPRYLIKTRGQQVTLSCSPISGHRSVSWYQQTPGQGLQFLFEYFSETQRNKGNFPGRFSGRQFSNSRSEMNVSTLELGDSALYLCASSLEGVSTDTQYFGPGTRLTVL.

In this sample, this clone turned up once. The chain employs TRBV5-1 and TRBJ1-6; the match to TRBD1 covers 9 bases. Germline values: CDR1 SGHRS, CDR2 YFSETQ. The junction had 12 bases not matched to a gene; V was cut back by 4 bases and J by 7 bases. The CDR3 length is 17 residues. The CDR3 DNA follows: TGCGCCAGCAGCACATCGCCAGAGACAGGGGGGAATTCACCCCTCCACTTT. Protein sequence: CASSTSPETGGNSPLHF.

The chain is built from TRBV30 and TRBJ2-2, with TRBD2 identical over 7 bases. The trim removed 3 bases at V and 1 base at J, leaving 2 bases unmatched. Germline V gives CDR1 GTSNPN, CDR2 SVGIG (reference sequence). This CDR3 is 14 amino acids long. CDR3 in DNA: TGTGCCTGGAGGACTAGCAGGAACACCGGGGAGCTGTTTTTT. Amino acid sequence: CAWRTSRNTGELFF. Combining the CDR3 with reference TRBV30 and TRBJ2-2 gives the whole variable domain SQTIHQWPATLVQPVGSPLSLECTVEGTSNPNLYWYRQAAGRGLQLLFYSVGIGQISSEVPQNLSASRPQDRQFILSSKKLLLSDSGFYLCAWRTSRNTGELFFGEGSRLTVL.

CDR3 nucleotides: TGTGCCAGCACAACAGGGGGCGGGGATGAGCAGTTCTTC. It yields the protein CASTTGGGDEQFF. The gene calls are TRBV28 and TRBJ2-1, with 9 bases aligning to TRBD1. CDR1 and CDR2 from the germline V gene are MDHEN and SYDVKM. CDR3 length: 13 residues. Trimming removed 7 bases from V and 8 bases from J; junction bases left unmatched: 6.

This chain joins TRBV29-1 and TRBJ2-1; 7 bases are a match to TRBD2. CDR3 size: 16 residues. V gave up 3 bases and J gave up 1 base; unmatched junction bases: 9. Germline CDR1 SQVTM, CDR2 ANQGSEA. The CDR3 reads CSVEGGLSGSYNEQFF. The CDR3 nucleotides read TGCAGCGTTGAGGGAGGGTTAAGCGGATCCTACAATGAGCAGTTCTTC.

This clone turned up a few times. The chain joins TRBV4-2 to TRBJ2-1; D uncertain. In germline, CDR1 is LGHNA, CDR2 YNFKEQ. With 4 bases removed from V and 1 base from J, the gap between germline ends came to 11 bases. CDR3 length: 15 residues. The DNA of the CDR3 is TGTGCCAGCAGCCTCGATCAGTTGTCCTACAATGAGCAGTTCTTC. Translating it yields CASSLDQLSYNEQFF.

The chain links TRBV5-1 to TRBJ2-1; D is unresolved. CDR3 size: 17 residues. Trimming left V 3 bases short and J 4 bases short, with 20 bases between. The V gene's germline CDR1 is SGHRS and CDR2 YFSETQ. CDR3 residues: CASSSLPQIFQYNEQFF. DNA for the CDR3: TGCGCCAGCAGCTCCCTACCCCAGATATTTCAATACAATGAGCAGTTCTTC.

V is TRBV5-1 and J is TRBJ1-1; D might be TRBD1 (6 bases). This CDR3 contains 15 residues. Germline loops: CDR1 SGHRS, CDR2 YFSETQ. V was clipped by 4 bases and J by 1 base, with 14 bases between them. The CDR3: CASSTSGVQNTEAFF. The CDR3 nucleotides are TGCGCCAGCAGCACGTCAGGGGTCCAGAACACTGAAGCTTTCTTT. Full variable domain (outside the CDR3, taken from reference TRBV5-1 and TRBJ1-1): KAGVTQTPRYLIKTRGQQVTLSCSPISGHRSVSWYQQTPGQGLQFLFEYFSETQRNKGNFPGRFSGRQFSNSRSEMNVSTLELGDSALYLCASSTSGVQNTEAFFGQGTRLTVV.

This rearrangement joins TRBV10-2 to TRBJ2-2; possible D gene TRBD2, 5 bases. Trimming removed 7 bases at V and 1 base at J, with 10 bases between. From germline, CDR1 is WSHSY and CDR2 SAAADI. The CDR3 has 14 amino acids. CDR3 coding DNA: TGCGCCAGCAAAGAGGGCGGGAACACCGGGGAGCTGTTTTTT. The encoded protein is CASKEGGNTGELFF.

The chain has TRBV18 and TRBJ2-3, with D hard to call. Germline CDR1 reads KGHSH; CDR2 reads LQKENI. The CDR3 runs to 12 residues. Trimming stripped 8 bases from V and 1 base from J, with 7 bases between. CDR3 in amino acids: CASQERTDTQYF. DNA for the CDR3: TGTGCCAGCCAGGAGCGCACAGATACGCAGTATTTT.

The rearrangement links TRBV18 to TRBJ1-6; possible D gene TRBD1, 5 bases. CDR3 size: 15 residues. Germline-derived CDR1 and CDR2 are KGHSH and LQKENI. V was shortened by 3 bases and J by 7 bases, with 13 bases between the two germline ends. CDR3 coding DNA: TGTGCCAGCTCACCGCCGGGACCCAAGAATTCACCCCTCCACTTT. Amino acids: CASSPPGPKNSPLHF.

The chain carries TRBV2 and TRBJ2-7; D is perhaps TRBD2 (6 bases). The CDR3 has 14 residues. Germline-derived CDR1 and CDR2 are SNHLY and FYNNEI. V was cut by 7 bases and J by 7 bases, with 20 bases left in between. CDR3 amino acids: CASIPGTPGFEQYF. In DNA, the CDR3 is TGTGCCAGCATTCCCGGGACTCCGGGGTTTGAGCAGTACTTC.

The rearrangement uses TRBV27 and TRBJ1-1, with TRBD1 identical over 7 bases. In germline, CDR1 is MNHEY, CDR2 SMNVEV (reference sequence). This CDR3 contains 14 residues. Trimming removed 4 bases from V and 11 bases from J; junction bases left unmatched: 13. The CDR3 region has the DNA TGTGCCAGCAGTTCCATAGCTGGACAGGCCGTCGCTTTCTTT. It yields the protein CASSSIAGQAVAFF.

The sample holds one count of this clone. The gene calls are TRBV11-2 and TRBJ1-2; D is ambiguous. Germline V gene lookup returns CDR1 SGHAT and CDR2 FQNNGV. The CDR3 consists of 12 residues. V shed 6 bases and J shed 4 bases, with 9 bases lying between them. This CDR3 reads CASSEGGYGYTF. CDR3 nucleotide sequence: TGTGCCAGCAGTGAAGGTGGCTATGGCTACACCTTC.

The gene calls are TRBV27 and TRBJ1-4; TRBD1 might be the D (6 bases). This CDR3 contains 15 residues. Germline V gives CDR1 MNHEY, CDR2 SMNVEV (reference sequence). Trimming removed 6 bases at V and 7 bases at J, with 18 bases between. CDR3 amino acids: CASSRWVSGAEKLFF. The CDR3 DNA reads TGTGCCAGCAGCCGGTGGGTGTCGGGGGCTGAAAAACTGTTTTTT.

This chain uses TRBV5-1 with TRBJ2-7; 9 bases align to TRBD1. Germline CDR1 reads SGHRS; CDR2 reads YFSETQ. The CDR3 has 13 residues. V lost 7 bases and J lost 6; bases outside the gene matches: 8. The CDR3 is CASLYRDRAEQYF. CDR3 in DNA: TGCGCCAGCTTATACCGGGACAGGGCCGAGCAGTACTTC. Variable domain in full (rest from reference TRBV5-1 and TRBJ2-7): KAGVTQTPRYLIKTRGQQVTLSCSPISGHRSVSWYQQTPGQGLQFLFEYFSETQRNKGNFPGRFSGRQFSNSRSEMNVSTLELGDSALYLCASLYRDRAEQYFGPGTRLTVT.